This TCR beta chain was captured by sequencing in a study of T cell responses to AZD1222 COVID-19 vaccine. Only in-frame clones appear in the TCRdb table, and some are missing; sequencing was by immunoSEQ multiplex PCR. Among hundreds of thousands of clones listed, approximately 94% were seen once. The CDR3 extends over 19 amino acids. The germline V gene has CDR1 MGHRA and CDR2 YSYEKL. V shed 6 bases and J shed 4 bases, with 27 bases lying between them. This clone was observed once. The antigen remains undetermined. Overall study results and limits: Across the whole spike, CD4 TCRs peaked at regions 160-218 and 743-854. Increased Spike-specific TCR breadth and depth were observed after two AZD1222 doses. Clonal diversity was possibly underestimated, and white British individuals and females predominated among donors. Nearly half of spike-specific TCRs reportedly target unmutated variant regions.

The TCR sequence derives from an adult in good health. V and J are TRBV4-1 and TRBJ1-4, with a weak D call TRBD1 (6 bases). Sample: peripheral blood, taken on day 0 of MenACWY control vaccination. The CDR3 region has the DNA TGCGCCAGCAGGGAAGGGCCCCCGGGGGCCGCTACCGGTAATGAAAAACTGTTTTTT. As protein: CASREGPPGAATGNEKLFF.